The T cell receptor (beta chain) described here comes from a study of response to subunit inactivated influenza vaccine. This clonotype turned up a few times. The target antigen is unknown. Using its own MiXCR run on the RT-PCR reads, TCRdb lists one record per CDR3 protein. The table has 650,000 to 800,000 distinct CDR3 sequences, about a fifth seen once. Study-wide findings and caveats: That few new T cells are recruited by each seasonal influenza vaccination was the authors' suggestion.

CDR3 length: 14 residues. The V gene's germline CDR1 is SGHTA and CDR2 FQGNSA. This TCR derives from a man aged 50 to 60 who received an inactivated influenza vaccine. The sequenced sample was PBMCs from blood, obtained roughly 5 days after vaccination. The chain combines TRBV7-2 with TRBJ2-5, with 7 bases that match TRBD2. CDR3 bases: TGTCTCCCCGTCCGCGGGAGTGGCCAAGAGACCCAGTACTTC. It codes for CLPVRGSGQETQYF.